Listed here are 18 T cell receptor beta chains from one sample, sequenced in a study of blood T cell repertoires in COVID-19. Assay used: immunoSEQ multiplex PCR; TCRdb lists only in-frame clones, some missing. The data hold some 45,000 clones, with nearly 85% observed a single time. Sequences were obtained from peripheral blood. These receptors originate from an elderly man in a cohort sampled during active COVID-19.

J is TRBJ2-2 and V is TRBV18; 11 nucleotides match TRBD2. Germline V gene data show CDR1 as KGHSH and CDR2 as LQKENI. Losses at the gene ends were 3 bases for V and 6 bases for J; bases not matched to a gene: 3. The CDR3 covers 15 residues. In DNA, the CDR3 is TGTGCCAGCTCACCGACTAGCGGGGCTGCCGGGGAGCTGTTTTTT. Protein product: CASSPTSGAAGELFF.

The V and J genes are TRBV7-8 and TRBJ2-7; perhaps TRBD1 as D (6 bases). The CDR3 sequence is 14 residues long. From germline, CDR1 is SGHVS and CDR2 FQNEAQ. Trimming removed 2 bases from V and 4 bases from J, with 12 bases in between. In nucleotides, the CDR3 is TGTGCCAGCAGCTTACAACAGGGCCAGTACGAGCAGTACTTC. This translates into CASSLQQGQYEQYF.

V usage is TRBV5-4 and J usage is TRBJ2-1; 8 nucleotides agree with TRBD2. The CDR3 loop spans 16 amino acids. Germline V gene data show CDR1 as SGHNT and CDR2 as YYREEE (reference sequence). After removal of 3 bases from V and 12 bases from J, the junction contained 17 bases not matched to a gene. CDR3: CASSSGQGGREGRQFF. The CDR3 DNA reads as TGTGCCAGCAGCTCGGGTCAGGGTGGCCGGGAGGGACGGCAGTTCTTC.

The chain recombines TRBV19 with TRBJ2-3, with a weak D call TRBD2 (5 bases). V lost 6 bases and J 2 bases, leaving 12 bases between the germline ends. This CDR3 spans 14 amino acids. CDR1 LNHDA and CDR2 SQIVND come from the germline V gene (reference sequence). CDR3 nucleotides: TGTGCCAGTAGCAGGACTGCCAACACAGATACGCAGTATTTT. This sequence encodes CASSRTANTDTQYF.

This chain connects TRBV10-3 to TRBJ1-4; D gene uncertain. The CDR3 sequence is 13 residues long. Germline CDR1 is ENHRY and CDR2 is SYGVKD. V was trimmed by 10 bases and J by 3 bases, leaving 12 bases between them. The CDR3 DNA reads as TGTGCCACCAACACCCACGCTAATGAAAAACTGTTTTTT. Translated, it gives CATNTHANEKLFF.

The chain couples TRBV7-2 to TRBJ2-2, with 8 bases aligning to TRBD1. Germline V gives CDR1 SGHTA, CDR2 FQGNSA. The CDR3 spans 15 residues. The V segment lost 5 bases and the J segment 6 bases; nucleotides outside the gene matches: 8. The CDR3 DNA reads TGTGCCAGCAGCCCCCGGACAGGGAAGGCCGGGGAGCTGTTTTTT. Protein product: CASSPRTGKAGELFF.

The chain has TRBV7-2 and TRBJ1-1; D possibly corresponds to TRBD1 (6 bases). V was cut by 8 bases and J by 1 base, with 14 bases left in between. Looked up from germline, CDR1 is SGHTA and CDR2 is FQGNSA. The CDR3 sequence is 14 residues long. CDR3 region: CASATGGANTEAFF. The DNA for the CDR3 is TGTGCCAGCGCAACGGGGGGGGCGAACACTGAAGCTTTCTTT.

The CDR3 nucleotides read TGTGCCATCAGTGCCAAAATAGGACAGGGAGGCGAGCAGTACTTC. Its protein is CAISAKIGQGGEQYF. The chain uses TRBV10-3 and TRBJ2-7; 8 bases are a match to TRBD1. Germline CDR1 and CDR2: ENHRY and SYGVKD. The CDR3 contains 15 residues. V was pared by 4 bases and J by 6 bases, with 11 bases of the junction left unmatched.

The J gene is TRBJ1-1, the V gene TRBV10-1; the match to TRBD1 covers 7 bases. With V trimmed by 6 bases and J by 3 bases, 10 bases remained unmatched. Germline CDR1 WNHNN, CDR2 SYGVQD (reference sequence). The CDR3 has 15 amino acids. The CDR3 spells CASRRTRDSYTEAFF. CDR3 in DNA: TGCGCCAGCAGGAGGACAAGGGACAGCTACACTGAAGCTTTCTTT.

V usage is TRBV20-1 and J usage is TRBJ1-2, with unresolved D. Trimming removed 3 bases at V and 5 bases at J, with 16 bases between. Germline values: CDR1 DFQATT, CDR2 SNEGSKA (reference sequence). The CDR3 runs 14 residues. As DNA, the CDR3 is TGCAGTGCTAGTGGTCCGTCCCGGAGGTATGGCTACACCTTC. Protein product: CSASGPSRRYGYTF.

The chain links TRBV5-1 to TRBJ1-5, with 7 bases identical to TRBD1. Germline values: CDR1 SGHRS, CDR2 YFSETQ. V trimming: 0 bases; J trimming: 5 bases; junction bases outside the gene matches: 5. This CDR3 has 15 amino acids. CDR3 region: CASSLGDSSDQPQHF. The CDR3 DNA follows: TGCGCCAGCAGCTTGGGGGACAGTTCCGATCAGCCCCAGCATTTT.

V is TRBV2 and J is TRBJ2-3; perhaps TRBD1 as D (5 bases). CDR3 length: 15 amino acids. Germline CDR1 is SNHLY and CDR2 is FYNNEI. Trimming removed 7 bases from V and 2 bases from J, with 16 bases in between. CDR3 protein: CASNGAPPNTDTQYF. The DNA of the CDR3 is TGTGCCAGCAATGGGGCTCCGCCAAACACAGATACGCAGTATTTT.

V and J are TRBV9 and TRBJ2-7; possibly TRBD2 for D (6 bases). Trimming shortened V by 2 bases and J by 1 base, and 13 bases separated the two germline ends. Per germline, CDR1 SGDLS and CDR2 YYNGEE. This CDR3 is 15 amino acids long. CDR3: CASSVRNGSSYEQYF. The CDR3 DNA reads as TGTGCCAGCAGCGTCAGAAACGGGAGTTCCTACGAGCAGTACTTC.

This clone was counted a single time. In DNA form, the CDR3 reads TGTGCTTCCCGGGACAGGGGGCGGACTGGCAATCAGCCCCAGCATTTT. As protein: CASRDRGRTGNQPQHF. The chain is built from TRBV19 and TRBJ1-5, with TRBD1 matching 12 bases. Germline-derived CDR1 and CDR2 are LNHDA and SQIVND (reference sequence). The CDR3 is 16 residues long.

The rearrangement uses TRBV5-6 and TRBJ2-7, with 8 bases matching TRBD1. The V gene end was trimmed by 4 bases and the J gene end by 6 bases; junction bases not matched to a gene: 6. CDR1 and CDR2 (germline): SGHDT, YYEEEE. The CDR3 is made up of 13 amino acids. CDR3 sequence reads: CASSNLDRAEQYF. Here the CDR3 DNA reads TGTGCCAGCAGCAACCTGGACAGGGCCGAGCAGTACTTC.

The chain joins TRBV2 to TRBJ2-7; possible D gene TRBD2, 6 bases. Trimming took 6 bases from V and 2 from J, leaving 14 bases between them. Germline assignment: CDR1 SNHLY and CDR2 FYNNEI. There are 14 residues in the CDR3. CDR3 region: CASRSPGLTYEQYF. CDR3 nucleotides: TGTGCCAGCAGGAGCCCGGGACTCACCTACGAGCAGTACTTC. The full variable domain, its missing parts supplied by reference TRBV2 and TRBJ2-7, is EPEVTQTPSHQVTQMGQEVILRCVPISNHLYFYWYRQILGQKVEFLVSFYNNEISEKSEIFDDQFSVERPDGSNFTLKIRSTKLEDSAMYFCASRSPGLTYEQYFGPGTRLTVT.

The chain recombines TRBV10-3 with TRBJ2-1; the match to TRBD2 covers 13 bases. Germline CDR1 ENHRY, CDR2 SYGVKD. The CDR3 extends over 15 amino acids. V lost 6 bases and J lost 8; bases outside the gene matches: 7. The chain's CDR3 is CAISGTSGISHEQFF. The CDR3 nucleotides read TGTGCCATCAGCGGGACTAGCGGGATATCCCATGAGCAGTTCTTC.

This rearrangement joins TRBV30 to TRBJ2-6; 9 bases map to TRBD2. The ends lost 1 base at V and 0 bases at J; junction bases unmatched: 4. The CDR3 sequence is 17 residues long. Germline CDR1 and CDR2: GTSNPN and SVGIG (reference sequence). The CDR3, as DNA: TGTGCCTGGAGTGGACTAGCGGTTAGCTCTGGGGCCAACGTCCTGACTTTC. Its translation is CAWSGLAVSSGANVLTF.